This T cell receptor beta chain was identified in a study of T cell changes during pregnancy in multiple sclerosis. From germline, CDR1 is MNHEY and CDR2 SVGAGI. V was trimmed by 7 bases and J by 0 bases, leaving 10 bases between them. The CDR3 loop spans 15 amino acids. The data were produced by immunoSEQ multiplex PCR, yet TCRdb's version contains in-frame clones alone and is incomplete. The table shows tens of thousands of clones, with around nine tenths occurring only once. The source of this sequence is a female donor with multiple sclerosis, enrolled in a pregnancy study. Here the sequenced sample was CD4+ T cells from peripheral blood mononuclear cells, taken before pregnancy. V usage is TRBV6-5 and J usage is TRBJ2-6, with D unclear. The CDR3 sequence: CASTKRVSGANVLTF. As DNA, the CDR3 is TGTGCCAGCACCAAACGGGTCTCTGGGGCCAACGTCCTGACTTTC.